Included here is one T cell receptor beta chain sequence, with context. The sample originates from a study of T cell responses to AZD1222 COVID-19 vaccine. Across the whole study: Some second doses came at about 4 weeks and others at about 12 weeks; these were pooled.

Profiled with immunoSEQ multiplex PCR; TCRdb holds only in-frame clones, not every one. The table lists 70,000 to 85,000 clones, around four fifths of them singletons. Germline V gene sequence: CDR1 SGHRS, CDR2 YFSETQ. CDR3 length: 14 amino acids. V lost 1 base to trimming and J lost 5 bases, with 9 bases between them. The specimen comprised peripheral blood, sampled on day 0 of AZD1222 vaccination. The source is an adult in good health. The chain recombines TRBV5-1 with TRBJ1-4, with D perhaps matching TRBD1 (6 bases). In DNA form, the CDR3 reads TGCGCCAGCAGCTTGACAGGGCAGAATGAAAAACTGTTTTTT. Its translation: CASSLTGQNEKLFF.